This T cell receptor (beta chain) appears in the sequencing data of a study of shared clonotypes between healthy human individuals. Study conclusions and caveats: Several donors showed sharing of about 5.5% of naive CD4 clonotypes.

Sorted-subset replicate PCRs used roughly 210 ng of genomic DNA. This amount corresponded to about 29,000 T cell genomes. TCRdb keeps only in-frame clones here, not all; method: immunoSEQ multiplex PCR. The table shows about 1.5 million clones, with 95% to 99% occurring only once. Healthy HIV-negative adults without recent acute infections or vaccinations served as donors. About this clone: Its antigen is currently unknown.

The receptor comes from a young man in good health. The specimen was naive CD4+ T cells sorted from blood. Documented subset: CD45RA+ positively selected.

This chain's CDR3 is CASSAIRGGEQFF. CDR3 DNA: TGTGCCAGCAGTGCCATTCGTGGTGGTGAGCAGTTCTTC. The rearrangement uses TRBV25-1 and TRBJ2-1; no firm D call. Trimming pared 4 bases from V and 9 bases from J, leaving 13 bases between. The CDR3 contains 13 residues. Germline V gives CDR1 MGHDK, CDR2 SYGVNS.